Below are 24 T cell receptor beta chains sequenced from a single sample in a study of blood T cell repertoires in COVID-19. Libraries were prepared by immunoSEQ multiplex PCR; TCRdb keeps only in-frame clonotypes and omits some of them. The sample includes about 90,000 clones, more than 75% of them seen just once. Material for sequencing was peripheral blood. The source is a man in his 70s with acute or convalescent COVID-19.

The chain joins TRBV3-1 (or the pseudogene TRBV3-2) to TRBJ2-3; TRBD1 is a possible D gene (5 bases). Between the trimmed V and J ends, which lost 2 bases and 6 bases, there was a span of 18 bases. CDR1 and CDR2 from the germline V gene are LGHDT and YNNKEL (reference sequence). The CDR3 loop spans 16 amino acids. CDR3 amino acids: CASSQQTVTFMDTQYF. CDR3 DNA sequence: TGTGCCAGCAGCCAACAGACAGTGACTTTTATGGATACGCAGTATTTT.

A remark on this clone: The CDR3 does not end in the conserved phenylalanine or tryptophan, so this is likely a read error. The DNA is omitted, as the CDR3 cannot be located on it reliably, and the CDR3 follows TCRdb's listing. The chain couples TRBV21-1 to TRBJ2-7; TRBD1 reflects the table's D call only, with no check against the DNA. TRBV21-1 is a documented pseudogene. The CDR3 is 11 amino acids in total, end residues counted. CDR3 region: CASSADSPSRH.

The genes are TRBV27 and TRBJ1-4; D possibly corresponds to TRBD1 (6 bases). Trimming took 8 bases from V and 5 from J, leaving 15 bases between them. This CDR3 has 14 residues. Germline V CDR1 and CDR2: MNHEY, SMNVEV (reference sequence). DNA of the CDR3: TGTGCCAGCCGTAGGACAGACCTAAATGAAAAACTGTTTTTT. Amino acids: CASRRTDLNEKLFF.

The V and J genes are TRBV10-3 and TRBJ1-3; D perhaps matches TRBD1 (5 bases). There are 16 residues in the CDR3. The V end lost 2 bases, the J end lost 2 bases, and 13 bases lay between the germline ends. The germline V gene encodes CDR1 ENHRY and CDR2 SYGVKD. The CDR3 spells CAISEGAGTAGNTIYF. The CDR3 coding sequence is TGTGCCATCAGTGAGGGAGCGGGGACGGCTGGAAACACCATATATTTT.

The V gene is TRBV14, the J gene TRBJ1-3; TRBD1 agrees at 10 bases. Germline V gene data show CDR1 as SGHDN and CDR2 as FVKESK. The CDR3 has 16 residues. Trimming took 1 base from V and 5 from J; bases not matched to a gene: 5. In DNA, the CDR3 is TGTGCCAGCAGCCAAGCTGGGACAGGGGCGAGAAACACCATATATTTT. The encoded protein is CASSQAGTGARNTIYF.

V gene TRBV28 combines with J gene TRBJ2-2, with 7 bases aligning to TRBD1. CDR1 is MDHEN, CDR2 SYDVKM, per germline. V gave up 3 bases and J gave up 5 bases; unmatched junction bases: 9. The CDR3 length is 16 residues. CDR3: CASSLTGSRRTGELFF. CDR3 bases: TGTGCCAGCAGTTTGACAGGGAGTCGGCGAACCGGGGAGCTGTTTTTT.

The chain links TRBV6-5 to TRBJ1-5; 8 bases are shared with TRBD1. J lost 7 bases, V lost 10 bases, and 6 bases had no gene match. The V gene's germline CDR1 is MNHEY and CDR2 SVGAGI. This CDR3 has 12 amino acids. Written as DNA, the CDR3 is TGTGCCACCGGACAGGGAGTCCAGCCCCAGCATTTT. Its protein is CATGQGVQPQHF.

This clone was found once. The chain couples TRBV19 to TRBJ2-1; 13 nucleotides line up with TRBD2. J gave up 8 bases and V 6 bases, and 7 bases lay outside the gene matches. This CDR3 is 15 amino acids long. Looked up from germline, CDR1 is LNHDA and CDR2 is SQIVND (reference sequence). CDR3 coding DNA: TGTGCCAGTAGAGGACTAGCGGGAGTTATGGATGAGCAGTTCTTC. Translated, it gives CASRGLAGVMDEQFF.

DNA of the CDR3: TGTGCCAGCAGATCAGGGGTGAACACTGAAGCTTTCTTT. It translates to CASRSGVNTEAFF. This chain joins TRBV12-3 or TRBV12-4 and TRBJ1-1, with D perhaps TRBD1 (6 bases). The CDR3 is made up of 13 amino acids. V lost 6 bases and J 0 bases, leaving 8 bases between the germline ends.

The CDR3 bases are TGTGCCAGCAGCTCATCTTCGGGGACAGCTGAAGCTTTCTTT. It is translated as CASSSSSGTAEAFF. This chain uses TRBV11-3 with TRBJ1-1; 7 bases agree with TRBD1. Germline CDR1 is SGHNT and CDR2 is YENEEA. J was trimmed by 6 bases and V by 4 bases; bases with no gene match: 8. CDR3 length: 14 amino acids.

V gene TRBV5-1 combines with J gene TRBJ1-5; possible D gene TRBD1, 5 bases. This CDR3 has 15 amino acids. CDR1 and CDR2 (germline): SGHRS, YFSETQ. The ends were cut back, 5 bases at V and 8 bases at J, with 20 bases in the middle. In DNA, the CDR3 is TGCGCCAGCAGTCCGTGGGGTTTCGGGGGAGAGCCCCAGCATTTT. It is translated as CASSPWGFGGEPQHF.

The chain is built from TRBV5-1 and TRBJ1-1; 7 nucleotides match TRBD1. CDR1 SGHRS and CDR2 YFSETQ come from the germline V gene. The CDR3 runs 13 residues. The V and J ends lost 0 bases and 7 bases, in that order; junction bases with no gene match: 3. The CDR3 coding sequence is TGCGCCAGCAGCTTGGGGAGACAGGGTGAAGCTTTCTTT. As protein: CASSLGRQGEAFF.

The J gene is TRBJ1-2, the V gene TRBV6-5; D is unclear. There are 13 residues in the CDR3. V lost 6 bases and J 5 bases, leaving 13 bases between the germline ends. CDR1 and CDR2 (germline): MNHEY, SVGAGI. DNA of the CDR3: TGTGCCAGCAGCCTTACTGGACTTTATGGCTACACCTTC. This sequence encodes CASSLTGLYGYTF.

The gene calls are TRBV25-1 and TRBJ2-3, with D perhaps TRBD2 (5 bases). The CDR3 totals 14 residues. The germline gives CDR1 MGHDK, CDR2 SYGVNS. Trimming shortened V by 4 bases and J by 2 bases, and 10 bases separated the two germline ends. CDR3 in DNA: TGTGCCAGCAGTGGGCCGGGGTACACAGATACGCAGTATTTT. Its protein is CASSGPGYTDTQYF.

Regarding this clone: Additional DNA sequences in this sample encode the identical CDR3. This chain uses TRBV10-3 with TRBJ1-2; 7 bases line up with TRBD1. This CDR3 is 12 amino acids long. After removal of 10 bases from V and 2 bases from J, the junction contained 4 bases not matched to a gene. Germline assignment: CDR1 ENHRY and CDR2 SYGVKD. For the CDR3, the DNA is TGTGCCACCGGACAGGACAACTATGGCTACACCTTC. Its protein is CATGQDNYGYTF.

The chain recombines TRBV24-1 with TRBJ2-3; weak D call: TRBD2 (5 bases). The CDR3 consists of 16 residues. Germline CDR1 is KGHDR and CDR2 is SFDVKD. Trimming took off 4 bases at V and 2 bases at J, with 15 bases between the two ends. DNA for the CDR3: TGTGCCACCAGTGAATCCGGCGGGCTGGACACAGATACGCAGTATTTT. Protein sequence: CATSESGGLDTDTQYF.

The CDR3 nucleotides are TGTGCCAGTAGTACCCACACGGACAGGGCGGGCGGGGAGCTGTTTTTT. Translated: CASSTHTDRAGGELFF. The V and J genes are TRBV19 and TRBJ2-2; 8 bases line up with TRBD1. This CDR3 spans 16 amino acids. V shed 4 bases and J 7 bases; nucleotides not matched to a gene: 11. The germline CDR1 and CDR2 sequences are LNHDA and SQIVND (reference sequence). Complete variable domain (other parts from reference TRBV19 and TRBJ2-2): DGGITQSPKYLFRKEGQNVTLSCEQNLNHDAMYWYRQDPGQGLRLIYYSQIVNDFQKGDIAEGYSVSREKKESFPLTVTSAQKNPTAFYLCASSTHTDRAGGELFFGEGSRLTVL.

The chain has TRBV21-1 and TRBJ2-1; the table's D call, TRBD1, has no DNA check behind it. TRBV21-1 is given as a pseudogene. This CDR3 region has 13 residues. The CDR3 reads CASSGSPYNEQFF. CDR3 nucleotide sequence: TGTGCCAGCAGCGGCAGTCCCTACAATGAGCAGTTCTTC.

This clone turned up a few times. This CDR3 reads CASSQGQGGTDTQYF. CDR3 bases: TGCGCCAGCAGCCAGGGACAGGGCGGCACAGATACGCAGTATTTT. This chain connects TRBV5-1 to TRBJ2-3, with 9 bases aligning to TRBD1. With 4 bases clipped from V and 1 base from J, the junction kept 4 bases outside the gene matches. In germline, CDR1 is SGHRS, CDR2 YFSETQ. This CDR3 is built from 15 residues.

CDR3 coding DNA: TGTGCCAGCAGCCAAGGATCGGTCTTTATCTCCTACAATGAGCAGTTCTTC. Its translation is CASSQGSVFISYNEQFF. V usage is TRBV14 and J usage is TRBJ2-1; D not resolved. V was trimmed by 1 base and J by 0 bases, leaving 13 bases between them. CDR1 is SGHDN and CDR2 is FVKESK in the germline V gene. The CDR3 totals 17 residues.

Comments on this clone: This sample also contains other DNA sequences that code for the same CDR3. V usage is TRBV6-5 and J usage is TRBJ1-1, with D hard to call. The CDR3 totals 14 residues. The germline V gene encodes CDR1 MNHEY and CDR2 SVGAGI. Trimming shortened V by 2 bases and J by 2 bases, and 9 bases separated the two germline ends. CDR3 in amino acids: CASSYQEKNTEAFF. Here the CDR3 DNA reads TGTGCCAGCAGTTACCAAGAGAAAAACACTGAAGCTTTCTTT.

There are many counts of this clone. V gene TRBV2 combines with J gene TRBJ1-1; D uncertain. Germline CDR1 and CDR2: SNHLY and FYNNEI. Trimming took off 2 bases at V and 10 bases at J, with 17 bases between the two ends. The CDR3 is 14 amino acids. Written as DNA, the CDR3 is TGTGCCAGCAGTGAATCCGGGTCCCTTTACGTAGCTTTCTTT. It encodes CASSESGSLYVAFF.

CDR3: CASRPGSTNEKLFF. Here the CDR3 DNA reads TGTGCCAGTAGGCCGGGTTCGACTAATGAAAAACTGTTTTTT. V usage is TRBV19 and J usage is TRBJ1-4, with D unclear. CDR1 is LNHDA and CDR2 is SQIVND in the germline V gene (reference sequence). V shed 6 bases and J shed 2 bases, with 10 bases lying between them. This CDR3 comprises 14 residues.

This clone was detected only once. This chain joins TRBV9 and TRBJ2-7; 8 bases match TRBD2. The trim removed 0 bases at V and 2 bases at J, leaving 1 base unmatched. In germline, CDR1 is SGDLS, CDR2 YYNGEE. The CDR3 totals 14 residues. The CDR3 DNA reads TGTGCCAGCAGCGTAGACGGGGGGGCCTACGAGCAGTACTTC. Translation gives CASSVDGGAYEQYF.